These 21 T cell receptor beta chains were all obtained from the same sample, sequenced in a study of T cell responses to AZD1222 COVID-19 vaccine. TCRdb keeps only in-frame clones here, not all; method: immunoSEQ multiplex PCR. The sample has approximately 65,000 clones, around four fifths seen once; the top ten hold 9.5% to 13%. The specimen was peripheral blood, collected on day 0 of AZD1222 vaccination. Receptors originate from an adult in good health.

Only one count was recorded for this clone. The rearrangement uses TRBV6-1 and TRBJ1-3; D is unresolved. The germline gives CDR1 MNHNS, CDR2 SASEGT. With 1 base removed from V and 0 bases from J, the gap between germline ends came to 7 bases. This CDR3 comprises 15 residues. The DNA of the CDR3 is TGTGCCAGCAGTGAAGGATACTACTCTGGAAACACCATATATTTT. It specifies CASSEGYYSGNTIYF.

The chain carries TRBV11-2 and TRBJ1-3, with TRBD1 as a possible D gene (6 bases). With 4 bases removed from V and 0 bases from J, the gap between germline ends came to 13 bases. Germline V lookup: CDR1 SGHAT, CDR2 FQNNGV. This CDR3 region has 16 residues. CDR3 nucleotides: TGTGCCAGCAGCTCGAGGGGGGCGAGCTCTGGAAACACCATATATTTT. It encodes CASSSRGASSGNTIYF. Together with reference TRBV11-2 and TRBJ1-3, the CDR3 gives the full variable domain: EAGVAQSPRYKIIEKRQSVAFWCNPISGHATLYWYQQILGQGPKLLIQFQNNGVVDDSQLPKDRFSAERLKGVDSTLKIQPAKLEDSAVYLCASSSRGASSGNTIYFGEGSWLTVV.

The rearrangement uses TRBV13 and TRBJ1-1, with TRBD1 identical over 8 bases. CDR1 is PRHDT, CDR2 FYEKMQ, per germline (reference sequence). The CDR3 has 14 amino acids. The V gene end was trimmed by 4 bases and the J gene end by 4 bases; junction bases not matched to a gene: 5. CDR3 coding DNA: TGTGCCAGCAGCTGGGAACAGGGGGGCACTGAAGCTTTCTTT. It specifies CASSWEQGGTEAFF.

The J gene is TRBJ1-2, the V gene TRBV27; 8 bases align to TRBD1. Germline V lookup: CDR1 MNHEY, CDR2 SMNVEV (reference sequence). The CDR3 is 17 amino acids. With V trimmed by 3 bases and J by 5 bases, 14 bases remained unmatched. CDR3 sequence (DNA): TGTGCCAGCAGTTTTAACAGGGGGACTCAGAGGGGTTATGGCTACACCTTC. Residues: CASSFNRGTQRGYGYTF.

The chain combines TRBV5-1 with TRBJ2-3, with TRBD2 matching 10 bases. V shed 0 bases and J 11 bases; nucleotides not matched to a gene: 12. This CDR3 is 16 amino acids long. CDR1 is SGHRS, CDR2 YFSETQ, per germline. The CDR3 loop is CASSLDGWTSGTEQYF. The CDR3 bases are TGCGCCAGCAGCTTGGACGGATGGACTAGCGGAACTGAGCAGTATTTT.

This clone was seen only a few times. V gene TRBV14 combines with J gene TRBJ1-1, with 9 nucleotides matching TRBD1. The CDR3 contains 15 residues. Germline V CDR1 and CDR2: SGHDN, FVKESK. Trimming cost V 4 bases and J 10 bases; bases outside gene matches: 13. This chain's CDR3 is CASSRTGTGSWGAFF. Here the CDR3 DNA reads TGTGCCAGCAGCCGCACCGGGACAGGGTCATGGGGAGCTTTCTTT.

The V and J genes are TRBV9 and TRBJ2-7, with D hard to call. The length of the CDR3 is 14 residues. V was clipped by 4 bases and J by 1 base, with 12 bases between them. The V gene's germline CDR1 is SGDLS and CDR2 YYNGEE. CDR3 bases: TGTGCCAGCAGCTCCCGCTGGGATTCCTACGAGCAGTACTTC. Its translation is CASSSRWDSYEQYF.

The chain combines TRBV5-6 with TRBJ1-5; D remains unclear. V was trimmed by 0 bases and J by 0 bases, leaving 4 bases between them. Germline loops: CDR1 SGHDT, CDR2 YYEEEE. This CDR3 has 14 amino acids. In nucleotides, the CDR3 is TGTGCCAGCAGCTTGGGATATAGCAATCAGCCCCAGCATTTT. It specifies CASSLGYSNQPQHF.

The rearrangement uses TRBV28 and TRBJ1-4; D remains unclear. The CDR3 is 12 residues long. The germline V and J ends were trimmed by 4 bases and 2 bases, with 2 bases remaining between them. Germline values: CDR1 MDHEN, CDR2 SYDVKM. The CDR3 DNA reads as TGTGCCAGCAGTTCGACTAATGAAAAACTGTTTTTT. Residues: CASSSTNEKLFF.

This clone occurred once. DNA of the CDR3: TGTGCCAGCTCACCAATACCCGCGGGAGGCACTGAAGCTTTCTTT. Translating gives CASSPIPAGGTEAFF. The chain couples TRBV18 to TRBJ1-1; no firm D call. The CDR3 runs 15 residues. The germline CDR1 and CDR2 sequences are KGHSH and LQKENI. Trimming removed 2 bases at V and 4 bases at J, with 14 bases between.

This clone has just one count. The chain is built from TRBV6-1 and TRBJ1-5, with a possible D match to TRBD1 (5 bases). CDR1 and CDR2 (germline): MNHNS, SASEGT. The CDR3 extends over 14 amino acids. Between the trimmed V and J ends, which lost 1 base and 2 bases, there was a span of 6 bases. CDR3 residues: CASSEGGGNQPQHF. CDR3 bases: TGTGCCAGCAGTGAAGGGGGGGGCAATCAGCCCCAGCATTTT.

This clone was observed a handful of times. The chain joins TRBV11-2 to TRBJ1-6; possible D gene TRBD1, 5 bases. With 8 bases removed from V and 9 bases from J, the gap between germline ends came to 11 bases. This CDR3 is built from 12 residues. CDR1 SGHAT and CDR2 FQNNGV come from the germline V gene. In nucleotides, the CDR3 is TGTGCCAGCCGGACACAAATTTCACCCCTCCACTTT. Encoded protein: CASRTQISPLHF. Variable domain in full (rest from reference TRBV11-2 and TRBJ1-6): EAGVAQSPRYKIIEKRQSVAFWCNPISGHATLYWYQQILGQGPKLLIQFQNNGVVDDSQLPKDRFSAERLKGVDSTLKIQPAKLEDSAVYLCASRTQISPLHFGNGTRLTVT.

This chain connects TRBV6-6 to TRBJ1-3; TRBD1 matches at 7 bases. The CDR3 length is 15 residues. V gave up 10 bases and J gave up 3 bases; unmatched junction bases: 12. The germline V gene encodes CDR1 MNHNY and CDR2 SVGAGI (reference sequence). CDR3 coding DNA: TGTGCCACCAAAACCGAGACAGGGCTTGGAAACACCATATATTTT. This encodes CATKTETGLGNTIYF.

The chain couples TRBV28 to TRBJ2-2, with D tentatively TRBD1 (6 bases). CDR1 is MDHEN and CDR2 is SYDVKM in the germline V gene. V lost 5 bases to trimming and J lost 4 bases, with 14 bases between them. This CDR3 is 15 amino acids long. Here the CDR3 DNA reads TGTGCCAGCAGTCCGACACAGGGTTCCACCGGGGAGCTGTTTTTT. The encoded protein is CASSPTQGSTGELFF.

The chain combines TRBV6-5 with TRBJ1-4, with TRBD1 identical over 8 bases. The J segment lost 1 base and the V segment lost 6 bases, leaving 4 bases of the junction unmatched. Germline V CDR1 and CDR2: MNHEY, SVGAGI. CDR3 length equals 15 residues. The CDR3 loop is CASRGTGGTNEKLFF. CDR3 DNA: TGTGCCAGCAGGGGCACAGGGGGAACTAATGAAAAACTGTTTTTT.

The V call is TRBV7-8, the J call TRBJ1-6; D is unclear. Deletions cut 2 bases from V and 11 bases from J, with 19 bases between. Germline lookup yields CDR1 SGHVS and CDR2 FQNEAQ. This CDR3 has 16 amino acids. CDR3 residues: CASSLIKADQATPLHF. CDR3 sequence (DNA): TGTGCCAGCAGCTTAATTAAGGCAGACCAGGCGACACCCCTCCACTTT.

This chain connects TRBV6-5 to TRBJ2-1; TRBD2 matches 8 bases. The CDR3 contains 13 residues. CDR1 is MNHEY, CDR2 SVGAGI, per germline. V dropped 6 bases and J dropped 8; count of bases not matched to a gene: 6. The CDR3 nucleotides read TGTGCCAGCAGCCGACTAGCGAGCCATGAGCAGTTCTTC. It specifies CASSRLASHEQFF.

The chain has TRBV6-5 and TRBJ1-1; perhaps TRBD1 as D (5 bases). Trimming left V 5 bases short and J 3 bases short, with 10 bases between. Per the germline V gene, CDR1 is MNHEY and CDR2 is SVGAGI. The CDR3 is made up of 13 amino acids. CDR3 region: CASSRRDDTEAFF. In DNA form, the CDR3 reads TGTGCCAGCAGTCGCAGGGACGACACTGAAGCTTTCTTT.

The rearrangement uses TRBV6-6 and TRBJ1-1, with 7 positions matching TRBD1. CDR1 MNHNY and CDR2 SVGAGI come from the germline V gene (reference sequence). J lost 2 bases, V lost 9 bases, and 15 bases had no gene match. The CDR3 runs to 16 residues. The CDR3 sequence: CARQIIDREGNTEAFF. The CDR3, as DNA: TGTGCCAGGCAAATCATTGACAGGGAAGGAAACACTGAAGCTTTCTTT.

The chain recombines TRBV19 with TRBJ2-1; 8 positions agree with TRBD2. This CDR3 has 13 amino acids. Trimming at V came to 7 bases and at J to 12 bases, leaving 11 bases not matched to a gene. Germline V CDR1 and CDR2: LNHDA, SQIVND (reference sequence). For the CDR3, the DNA is TGTGCCAGTAACCCCCCGTTAGCGGGGCGGCAGTTCTTC. Translated: CASNPPLAGRQFF.

The chain recombines TRBV6-1 with TRBJ2-3; D ambiguous. Germline values: CDR1 MNHNS, CDR2 SASEGT. The CDR3 totals 13 residues. Trimming pared 1 base from V and 6 bases from J, leaving 8 bases between. CDR3 sequence reads: CASSEDKEDTQYF. The CDR3 DNA reads as TGTGCCAGCAGTGAAGATAAGGAGGATACGCAGTATTTT.